This entry is about one T cell receptor (beta chain). V lost 1 base to trimming and J lost 3 bases; unmatched junction nucleotides: 9. Germline-derived CDR1 and CDR2 are GTSNPN and SVGIG (reference sequence). There are 15 residues in the CDR3. PCR involved 60 Vbeta and 13 Jbeta primers. Some clones are missing from TCRdb's copy, which holds only in-frame ones; the method was immunoSEQ multiplex PCR. The sample includes some 130,000 clones, 65% to 90% of them seen just once. The sample is drawn from a study of cytomegalovirus exposure and HLA in healthy donors. The wider study: A preliminary data release comprised 70 million to 95 million unique TCRs obtained from HLA-typed donors.

This TCR derives from a girl aged 2 to 9 in good health and CMV-seronegative. The V and J genes are TRBV30 and TRBJ2-7, with 7 bases matching TRBD2. The material sequenced was PBMCs. The DNA of the CDR3 is TGTGCCTGGAGTGGGCGGGAGACCCAAATCTACGAGCAGTACTTC. Translating it yields CAWSGRETQIYEQYF.